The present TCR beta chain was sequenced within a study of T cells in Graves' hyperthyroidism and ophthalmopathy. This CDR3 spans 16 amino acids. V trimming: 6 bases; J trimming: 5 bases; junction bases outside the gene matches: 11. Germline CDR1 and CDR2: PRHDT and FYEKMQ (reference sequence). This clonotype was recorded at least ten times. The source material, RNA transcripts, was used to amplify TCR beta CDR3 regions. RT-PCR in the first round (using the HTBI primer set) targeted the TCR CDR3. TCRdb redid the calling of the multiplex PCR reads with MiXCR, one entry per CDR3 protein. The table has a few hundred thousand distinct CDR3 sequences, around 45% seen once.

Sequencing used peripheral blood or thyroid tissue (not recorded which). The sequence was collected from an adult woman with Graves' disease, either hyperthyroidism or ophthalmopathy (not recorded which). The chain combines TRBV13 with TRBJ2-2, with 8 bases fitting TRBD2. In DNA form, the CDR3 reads TGTGCCAGCAGATACGTCCCGGGAGGGGGGACCGGGGAGCTGTTTTTT. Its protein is CASRYVPGGGTGELFF.